Below are 6 T cell receptor beta chains sequenced from a single sample in a study of T cell responses to AZD1222 COVID-19 vaccine. Measured with immunoSEQ multiplex PCR; TCRdb has only the in-frame clones, and not every one. In the table there are about 120,000 clones, approximately 90% of which are singletons. This specimen consisted of peripheral blood, obtained on day 0 of AZD1222 vaccination. These receptors originate from an adult in good health.

The chain has TRBV18 and TRBJ2-3, with D possibly TRBD2 on 5 matching bases. V lost 3 bases and J lost 5, with 15 bases in between. Germline V CDR1 and CDR2: KGHSH, LQKENI. The CDR3 has 15 amino acids. CDR3 residues: CASSPRGATGDTQYF. Written as DNA, the CDR3 is TGTGCCAGCTCACCCCGGGGTGCGACTGGAGATACGCAGTATTTT.

This rearrangement joins TRBV5-1 to TRBJ1-4, with D perhaps matching TRBD1 (5 bases). Germline CDR1 reads SGHRS; CDR2 reads YFSETQ. The V and J ends lost 1 base and 5 bases respectively, with 15 bases between them. The CDR3 loop spans 16 amino acids. The CDR3 loop reads CASSLQGTGQNEKLFF. The CDR3 DNA reads as TGCGCCAGCAGCTTGCAAGGTACAGGTCAAAATGAAAAACTGTTTTTT.

The rearrangement links TRBV2 to TRBJ2-5; 9 positions match TRBD1. CDR3 size: 13 residues. Germline-derived CDR1 and CDR2 are SNHLY and FYNNEI. V was pared by 6 bases and J by 5 bases, with 4 bases of the junction left unmatched. CDR3 in amino acids: CASSGQGIETQYF. As DNA, the CDR3 is TGTGCCAGCAGCGGACAGGGGATTGAGACCCAGTACTTC.

V usage is TRBV12-3 or TRBV12-4 and J usage is TRBJ1-2; a weak D match, TRBD1 (6 bases). The V and J ends lost 3 bases and 8 bases respectively, with 13 bases between them. This CDR3 region has 13 residues. CDR3 protein: CASSLTGWRGYTF. CDR3 sequence (DNA): TGTGCCAGCAGTTTGACAGGTTGGCGGGGCTACACCTTC.

This chain links TRBV12-5 with TRBJ2-1; 7 bases fit TRBD1. The CDR3 extends over 14 amino acids. Germline assignment: CDR1 LGHNT and CDR2 FRNRAP. Germline trimming cut 1 base from V and 8 bases from J; bases unmatched to any gene: 5. The CDR3 DNA reads TGTGCTAGTGGTTTGGGGAGACAGGGCGATGAGCAGTTCTTC. Translation: CASGLGRQGDEQFF. Using reference TRBV12-5 and TRBJ2-1 for the parts outside the CDR3, the full variable domain is DARVTQTPRHKVTEMGQEVTMRCQPILGHNTVFWYRQTMMQGLELLAYFRNRAPLDDSGMPKDRFSAEMPDATLATLKIQPSEPRDSAVYFCASGLGRQGDEQFFGPGTRLTVL.

The gene calls are TRBV19 and TRBJ2-7; 8 bases match TRBD1. The CDR3 covers 15 residues. Germline loops: CDR1 LNHDA, CDR2 SQIVND (reference sequence). J gave up 6 bases and V 6 bases, and 13 bases lay outside the gene matches. CDR3 in DNA: TGTGCCAGTAGCCATGCCCGGACAGGGTGGGGCGAGCAGTACTTC. As protein: CASSHARTGWGEQYF.